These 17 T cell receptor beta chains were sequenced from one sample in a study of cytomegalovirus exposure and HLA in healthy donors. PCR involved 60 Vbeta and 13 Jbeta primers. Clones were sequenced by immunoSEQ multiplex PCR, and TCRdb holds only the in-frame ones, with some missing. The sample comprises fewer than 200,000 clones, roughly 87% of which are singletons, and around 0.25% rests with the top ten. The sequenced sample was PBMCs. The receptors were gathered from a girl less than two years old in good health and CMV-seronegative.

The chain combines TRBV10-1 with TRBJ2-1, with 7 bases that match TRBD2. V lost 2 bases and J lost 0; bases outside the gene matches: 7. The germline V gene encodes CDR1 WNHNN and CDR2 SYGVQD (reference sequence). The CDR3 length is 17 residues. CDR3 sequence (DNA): TGCGCCAGCAGTGAGAATAAGCGGGGCGCCTCCTACAATGAGCAGTTCTTC. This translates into CASSENKRGASYNEQFF.

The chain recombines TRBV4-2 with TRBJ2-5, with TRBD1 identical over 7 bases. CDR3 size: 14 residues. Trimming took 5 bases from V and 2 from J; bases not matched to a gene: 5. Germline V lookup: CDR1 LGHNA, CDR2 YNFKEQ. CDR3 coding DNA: TGTGCCAGCAGCAAGGGACAGTCTCAAGAGACCCAGTACTTC. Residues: CASSKGQSQETQYF.

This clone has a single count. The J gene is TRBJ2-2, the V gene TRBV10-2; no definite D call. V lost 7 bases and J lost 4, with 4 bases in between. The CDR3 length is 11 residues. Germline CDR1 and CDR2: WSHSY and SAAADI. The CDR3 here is CASTSTGELFF. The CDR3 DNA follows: TGCGCCAGCACCAGCACCGGGGAGCTGTTTTTT.

The CDR3 here is CASSSSRAGGAGNQPQHF. The DNA for the CDR3 is TGTGCCAGCAGCTCTTCGCGGGCGGGGGGCGCAGGCAATCAGCCCCAGCATTTT. The rearrangement uses TRBV7-8 and TRBJ1-5; possibly TRBD1 for D (6 bases). Germline V gene lookup returns CDR1 SGHVS and CDR2 FQNEAQ. The V end lost 4 bases, the J end lost 2 bases, and 21 bases lay between the germline ends. This CDR3 is built from 18 residues.

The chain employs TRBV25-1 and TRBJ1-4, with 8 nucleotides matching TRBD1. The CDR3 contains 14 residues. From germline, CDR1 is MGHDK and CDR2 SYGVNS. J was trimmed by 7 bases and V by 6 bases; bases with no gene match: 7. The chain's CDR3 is CASRGTGGGEKLFF. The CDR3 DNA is TGTGCCAGCAGGGGTACAGGGGGAGGTGAAAAACTGTTTTTT.

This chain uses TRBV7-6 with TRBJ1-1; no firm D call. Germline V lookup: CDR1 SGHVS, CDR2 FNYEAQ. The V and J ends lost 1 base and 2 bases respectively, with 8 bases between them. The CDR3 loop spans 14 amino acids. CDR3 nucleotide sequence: TGTGCCAGCAGCTTAGACGTCAGTAACACTGAAGCTTTCTTT. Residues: CASSLDVSNTEAFF.

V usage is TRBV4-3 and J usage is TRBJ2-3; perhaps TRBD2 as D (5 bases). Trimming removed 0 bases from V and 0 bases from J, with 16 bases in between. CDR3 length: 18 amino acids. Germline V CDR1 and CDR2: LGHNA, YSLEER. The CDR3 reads CASSQDSRRSTSTDTQYF. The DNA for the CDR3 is TGCGCCAGCAGCCAAGATTCGCGGAGGTCCACTAGCACAGATACGCAGTATTTT.

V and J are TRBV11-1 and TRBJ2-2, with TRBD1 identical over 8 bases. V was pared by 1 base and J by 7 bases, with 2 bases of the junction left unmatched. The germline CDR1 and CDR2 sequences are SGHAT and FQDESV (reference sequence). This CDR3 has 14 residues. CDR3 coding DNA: TGTGCCAGCAGCTTAGACAGGGGGATCGGGGAGCTGTTTTTT. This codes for CASSLDRGIGELFF.

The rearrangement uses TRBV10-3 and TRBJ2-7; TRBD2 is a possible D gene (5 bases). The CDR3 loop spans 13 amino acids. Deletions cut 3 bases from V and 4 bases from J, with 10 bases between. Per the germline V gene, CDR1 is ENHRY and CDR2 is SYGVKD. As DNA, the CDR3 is TGTGCCATCAGTGATCCCCCGGGGTACGAGCAGTACTTC. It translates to CAISDPPGYEQYF.

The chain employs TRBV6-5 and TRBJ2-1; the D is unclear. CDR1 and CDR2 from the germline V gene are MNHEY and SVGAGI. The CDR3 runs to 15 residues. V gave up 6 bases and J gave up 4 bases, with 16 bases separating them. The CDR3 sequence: CASRESVSGYNEQFF. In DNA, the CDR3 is TGTGCCAGCAGGGAGTCTGTTTCGGGTTACAATGAGCAGTTCTTC.

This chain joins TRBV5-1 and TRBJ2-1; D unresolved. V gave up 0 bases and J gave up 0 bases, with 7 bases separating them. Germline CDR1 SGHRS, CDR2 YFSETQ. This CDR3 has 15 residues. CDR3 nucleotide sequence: TGCGCCAGCAGCTTGGGTCGTTACTCCTACAATGAGCAGTTCTTC. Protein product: CASSLGRYSYNEQFF.

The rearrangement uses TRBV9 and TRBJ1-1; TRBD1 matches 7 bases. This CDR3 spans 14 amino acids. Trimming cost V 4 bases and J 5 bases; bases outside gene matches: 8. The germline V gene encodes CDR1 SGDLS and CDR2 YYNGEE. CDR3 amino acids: CASSLQTGSTEAFF. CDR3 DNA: TGTGCCAGCAGCCTACAGACAGGGTCAACTGAAGCTTTCTTT.

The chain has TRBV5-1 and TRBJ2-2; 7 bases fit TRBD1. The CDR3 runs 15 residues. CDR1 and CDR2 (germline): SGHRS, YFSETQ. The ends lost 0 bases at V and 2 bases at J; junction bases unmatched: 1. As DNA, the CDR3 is TGCGCCAGCAGCTTGGGGGACAGCAACACCGGGGAGCTGTTTTTT. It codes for CASSLGDSNTGELFF.

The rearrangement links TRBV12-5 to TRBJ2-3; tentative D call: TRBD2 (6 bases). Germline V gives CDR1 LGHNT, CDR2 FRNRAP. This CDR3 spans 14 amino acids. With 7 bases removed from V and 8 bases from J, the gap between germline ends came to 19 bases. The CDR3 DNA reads TGTGCTAGTGTTCCCGGGACTCAGACTGTTACGCAGTATTTT. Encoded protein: CASVPGTQTVTQYF.

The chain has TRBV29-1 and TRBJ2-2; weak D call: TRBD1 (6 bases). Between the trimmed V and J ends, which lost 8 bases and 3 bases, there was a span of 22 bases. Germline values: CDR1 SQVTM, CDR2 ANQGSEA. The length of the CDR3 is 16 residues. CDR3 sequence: CSIKGGEGSDTGELFF. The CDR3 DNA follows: TGCAGCATCAAAGGGGGAGAGGGGTCGGACACCGGGGAGCTGTTTTTT.

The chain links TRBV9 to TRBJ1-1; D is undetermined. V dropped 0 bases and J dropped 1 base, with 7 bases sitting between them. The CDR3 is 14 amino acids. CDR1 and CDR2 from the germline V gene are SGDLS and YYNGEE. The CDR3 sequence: CASSVDSGNTEAFF. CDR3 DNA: TGTGCCAGCAGCGTAGATTCAGGGAACACTGAAGCTTTCTTT. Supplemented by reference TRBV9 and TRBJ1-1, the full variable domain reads DSGVTQTPKHLITATGQRVTLRCSPRSGDLSVYWYQQSLDQGLQFLIQYYNGEERAKGNILERFSAQQFPDLHSELNLSSLELGDSALYFCASSVDSGNTEAFFGQGTRLTVV.

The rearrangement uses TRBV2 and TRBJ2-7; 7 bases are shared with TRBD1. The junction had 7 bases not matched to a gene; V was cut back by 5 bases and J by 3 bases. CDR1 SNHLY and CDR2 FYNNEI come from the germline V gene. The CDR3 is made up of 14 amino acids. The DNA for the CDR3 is TGTGCCAGCAGTCGTGACAGGGCCAGCTACGAGCAGTACTTC. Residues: CASSRDRASYEQYF.